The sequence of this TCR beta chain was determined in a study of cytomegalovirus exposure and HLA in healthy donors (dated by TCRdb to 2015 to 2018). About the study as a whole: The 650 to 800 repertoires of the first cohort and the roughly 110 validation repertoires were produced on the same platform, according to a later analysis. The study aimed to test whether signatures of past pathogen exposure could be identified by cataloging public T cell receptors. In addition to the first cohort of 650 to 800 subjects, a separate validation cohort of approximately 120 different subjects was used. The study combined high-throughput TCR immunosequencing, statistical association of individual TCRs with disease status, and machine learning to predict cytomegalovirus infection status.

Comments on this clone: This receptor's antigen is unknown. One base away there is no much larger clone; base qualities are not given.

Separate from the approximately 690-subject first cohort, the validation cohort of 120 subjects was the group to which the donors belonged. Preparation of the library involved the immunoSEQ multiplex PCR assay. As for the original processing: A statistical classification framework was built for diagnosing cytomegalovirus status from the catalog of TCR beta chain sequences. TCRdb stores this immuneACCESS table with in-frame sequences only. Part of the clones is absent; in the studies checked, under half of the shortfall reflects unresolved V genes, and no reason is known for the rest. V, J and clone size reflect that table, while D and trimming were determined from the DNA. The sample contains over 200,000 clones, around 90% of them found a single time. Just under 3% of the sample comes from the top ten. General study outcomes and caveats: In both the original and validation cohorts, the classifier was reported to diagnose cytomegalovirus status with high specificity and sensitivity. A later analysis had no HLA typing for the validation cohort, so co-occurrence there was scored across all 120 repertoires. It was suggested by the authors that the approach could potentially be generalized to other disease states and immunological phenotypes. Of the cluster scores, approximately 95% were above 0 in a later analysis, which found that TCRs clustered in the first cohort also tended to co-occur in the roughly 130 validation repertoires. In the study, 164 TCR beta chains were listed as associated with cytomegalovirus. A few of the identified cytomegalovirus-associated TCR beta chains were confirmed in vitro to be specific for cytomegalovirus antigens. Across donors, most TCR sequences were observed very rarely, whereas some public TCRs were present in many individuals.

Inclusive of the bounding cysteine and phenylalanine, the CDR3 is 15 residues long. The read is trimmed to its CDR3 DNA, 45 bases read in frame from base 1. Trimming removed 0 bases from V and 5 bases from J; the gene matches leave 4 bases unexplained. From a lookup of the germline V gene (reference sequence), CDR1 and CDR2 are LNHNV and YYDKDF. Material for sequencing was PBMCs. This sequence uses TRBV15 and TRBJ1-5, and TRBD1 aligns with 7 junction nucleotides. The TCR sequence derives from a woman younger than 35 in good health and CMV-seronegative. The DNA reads TGTGCCACCAGCAGAGATAGGGACAGAGATCAGCCCCAGCATTTT. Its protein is CATSRDRDRDQPQHF.